This TCR beta chain was found in a study of blood T cells in healthy people across ages (dated by TCRdb to about 2015). At the level of the whole study: In model experiments, template switching captured roughly one uniquely barcoded TCR beta cDNA molecule for every two T cells. Using deep sequencing normalized with unique cDNA molecular identifiers, the study measured how TCR beta repertoire diversity changes with age. The donors were split into four age groups: young (average around 15 years), middle-aged (over 35), aged (roughly 60) and long-lived (approximately 89). Donors of different ages were randomly distributed across sequencing lanes to avoid experimental bias. For two donors (one aged 18 to 30 and one aged 80 or older), the study analyzed two additional independent replicas of 1 million unique cDNA reads from the same blood draw. Results and caveats for the whole study, not just this receptor: A strong correlation was found between observed TCR beta diversity and the percentage of naive T cells measured by flow cytometry. The long-lived group showed more naive CD4+ T cells, fewer expanded clones and increased TCR diversity than the aged group, suggesting age selection. Observed TCR beta diversity per million T cells fell roughly linearly with age, and a significant reduction was already apparent by age roughly 40. Bulk unsorted PBMC profiling prevented conclusive comparison of naive and antigen-experienced compartments. Estimates of total diversity based on one million sequenced T cells were regarded as lower bounds and as underestimates. Donor CMV infection status was unknown, potentially confounding age-related changes in expanded clonotypes.

This clonotype occurred many times. The clone's antigen remains unknown. Per-base qualities were not stored, and no clone one base away is much larger. The library was built by means of 5' RACE. The sequencer was an Illumina HiSeq 2500. A second PCR of roughly 7 to 11 cycles was performed with a sample-barcoded 5' primer and a J-beta primer mix. Each TCR beta cDNA molecule received a unique molecular identifier from a template-switch 5' adaptor carrying 12 random nucleotides. Each sample yielded at least 3 million CDR3-containing paired-end reads. The Mint cDNA synthesis kit, primed by a TRBC-specific oligonucleotide, was used to synthesize first-strand cDNA from all RNA. Following uracil-DNA glycosylase treatment, all cDNA underwent a first 18-cycle PCR with the universal primers M1SS and BC2_uni_R. On the study's bioinformatics: Normalization of each sample was performed by random selection of 1 million high-quality reads, each carrying a distinct molecular identifier. Instead of being binned into consensus sequences, reads with shared molecular identifiers were discarded. MiTCR, with a Q25 quality threshold and the strictest error-elimination algorithm, was used for CDR3 identification, clonotype clustering and error correction. Lower-bound total TCR beta diversity was estimated with a nonparametric unseen species model using Euler transformation. The public sequencing data were trimmed at Q25 with fastp and processed into clonotypes with MiXCR by TCRdb, which kept only in-frame beta chains. Under each unique CDR3 protein, matching rows form one entry showing the most common genes and DNA. The V and J calls and clone size are TCRdb's, not the authors'. The sample profile shows more than 800,000 distinct CDR3 sequences; 29% of them were found once. The ten biggest clones cover 15% to 20% of the sample.

Donors were 40 or so systemically healthy Caucasian individuals from Russia aged roughly 6 to 90 years. Each donor gave about 9.8 milliliters of peripheral blood, drawn into EDTA-treated Vacutainer tubes. Ficoll-Paque density-gradient centrifugation was used to isolate PBMCs, with at least 6.5 million per sample. Total RNA, at least 6 micrograms per sample, was extracted from PBMCs with Trizol reagent. Naive CD45RAhigh/CD27high T cell percentages were measured by flow cytometry on a PBMC aliquot from every donor. The germline V gene specifies SGHTA as CDR1 and FQGNSA as CDR2. Counted from cysteine to phenylalanine, this CDR3 has 16 amino acids. This entry keeps only the CDR3 DNA: 48 bases, framed from base 1. V is cut back by 6 bases and J by 6 bases, with 9 bases in the junction unmatched.

The sample was blood. The rearranged segments are TRBV7-2 and TRBJ2-1; 12 of the junction bases match TRBD2. The receptor comes from a woman over 75 in good health. The encoded CDR3 is CASRPLLAGGLNEQFF. The DNA sequence is as follows: TGTGCCAGCAGACCATTACTAGCGGGGGGACTCAATGAGCAGTTCTTC.